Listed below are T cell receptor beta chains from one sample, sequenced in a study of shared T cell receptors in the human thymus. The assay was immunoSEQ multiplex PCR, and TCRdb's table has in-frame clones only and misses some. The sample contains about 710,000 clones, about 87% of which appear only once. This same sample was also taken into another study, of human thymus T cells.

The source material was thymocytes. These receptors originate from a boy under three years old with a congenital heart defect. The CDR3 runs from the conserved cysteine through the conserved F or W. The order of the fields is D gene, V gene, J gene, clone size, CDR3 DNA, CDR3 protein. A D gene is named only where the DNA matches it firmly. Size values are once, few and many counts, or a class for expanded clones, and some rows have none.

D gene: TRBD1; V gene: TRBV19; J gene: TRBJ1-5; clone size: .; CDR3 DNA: TGTGCCAGTAGTTCACGGACAGGGGGCTTTCTTAATTTGAGCAATCAGCCCCAGCATTTT; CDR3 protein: CASSSRTGGFLNLSNQPQHF
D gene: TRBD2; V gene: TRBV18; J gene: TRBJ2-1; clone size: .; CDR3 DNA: TGTGCCAGCTCACCAGGACTAGCGGGGGGGTTCTCCTACAATGAGCAGTTCTTC; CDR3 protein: CASSPGLAGGFSYNEQFF
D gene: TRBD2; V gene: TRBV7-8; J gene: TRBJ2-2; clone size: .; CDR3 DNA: TGTGCCTCCTATCTAGCGGGAGTCGGTCCCGGGGAGCTGTTTTTT; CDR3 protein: CASYLAGVGPGELFF
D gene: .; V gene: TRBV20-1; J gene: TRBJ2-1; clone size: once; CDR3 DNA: TGCAGTGCTAAGCTCCTTGATGAGCAGTTCTTC; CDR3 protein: CSAKLLDEQFF
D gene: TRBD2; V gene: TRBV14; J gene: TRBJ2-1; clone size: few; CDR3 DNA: TGTGCCAGCAGCCAAGCGGGGACTAGCGGGTACAATGAGCAGTTCTTC; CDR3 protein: CASSQAGTSGYNEQFF
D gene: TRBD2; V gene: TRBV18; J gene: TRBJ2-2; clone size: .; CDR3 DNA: TGTGCCAGCTCACCGACTGTTGGCGGGGGGCCTATGGCTGGGGAGCTGTTTTTT; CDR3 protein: CASSPTVGGGPMAGELFF
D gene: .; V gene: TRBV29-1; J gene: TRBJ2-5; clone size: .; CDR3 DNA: TGCAGCGTTGAAAATCCTTTAGACGAGCGGGAGACCCAGTACTTC; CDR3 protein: CSVENPLDERETQYF
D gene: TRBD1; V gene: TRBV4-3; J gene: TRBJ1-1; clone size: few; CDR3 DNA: TGCGCCAGCAGCCAAGATAATCGGGACAGCGATTTTATGAACACTGAAGCTTTCTTT; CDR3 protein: CASSQDNRDSDFMNTEAFF
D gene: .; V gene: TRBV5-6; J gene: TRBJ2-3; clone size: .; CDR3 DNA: TGTGCCAGCAGCTTGGGGACGGGGAAGTCCACAGATACGCAGTATTTT; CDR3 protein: CASSLGTGKSTDTQYF
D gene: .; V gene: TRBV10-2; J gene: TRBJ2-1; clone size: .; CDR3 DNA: TGCGCCAGCAGGGACTACTACAATGAGCAGTTCTTC; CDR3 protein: CASRDYYNEQFF
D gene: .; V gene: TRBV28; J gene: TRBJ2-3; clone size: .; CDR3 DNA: TGTGCCAGCAGTTTACGACCTCGGGTAGCGCCAGATACGCAGTATTTT; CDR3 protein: CASSLRPRVAPDTQYF
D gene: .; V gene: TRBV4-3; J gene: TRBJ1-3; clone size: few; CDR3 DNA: TGCGCCAGCAGCCAAGATATCAGGGGCTCTGGAAACACCATATATTTT; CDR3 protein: CASSQDIRGSGNTIYF
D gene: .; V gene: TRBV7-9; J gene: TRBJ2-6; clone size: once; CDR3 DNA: TGTGCCAGCAGCTTAGCGGGCAGCCCGATCTCTGGGGCCAACGTCCTGACTTTC; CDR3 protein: CASSLAGSPISGANVLTF
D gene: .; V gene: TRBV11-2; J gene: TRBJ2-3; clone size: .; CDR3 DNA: TGTGCCAGCACCTACTCTGCTAGCACAGATACGCAGTATTTT; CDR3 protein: CASTYSASTDTQYF
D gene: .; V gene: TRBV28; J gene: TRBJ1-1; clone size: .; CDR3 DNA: TGTGCCAGCATCGGAAGGGGGAACACTGAAGCTTTCTTT; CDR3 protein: CASIGRGNTEAFF
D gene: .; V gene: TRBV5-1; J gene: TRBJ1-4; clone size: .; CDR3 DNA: TGCGCCAGCAGCTCGGGGGGTACCACTAATGAAAAACTGTTTTTT; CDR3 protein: CASSSGGTTNEKLFF
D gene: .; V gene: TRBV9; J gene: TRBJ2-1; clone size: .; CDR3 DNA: TGTGCCAGCAGCGGGGACTCATACTCCTACAATGAGCAGTTCTTC; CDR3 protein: CASSGDSYSYNEQFF
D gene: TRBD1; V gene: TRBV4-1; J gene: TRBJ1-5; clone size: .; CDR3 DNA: TGCGCCAGCAGCCAAGAAGAGGACAGGGACAGAATCTATAGCAATCAGCCCCAGCATTTT; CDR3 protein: CASSQEEDRDRIYSNQPQHF
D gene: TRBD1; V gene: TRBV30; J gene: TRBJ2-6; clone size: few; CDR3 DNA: TGTGCCTGGAGCCCCCCCGACAGGGGTCCCCTCTCTGGGGCCAACGTCCTGACTTTC; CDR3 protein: CAWSPPDRGPLSGANVLTF
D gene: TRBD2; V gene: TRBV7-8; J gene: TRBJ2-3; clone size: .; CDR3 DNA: TGTGCCAGCAGCTTAGGGTCGTCCCTAGCGGGGGGGCGATACACAGATACGCAGTATTTT; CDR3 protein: CASSLGSSLAGGRYTDTQYF
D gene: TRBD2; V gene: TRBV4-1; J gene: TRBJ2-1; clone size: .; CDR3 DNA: TGCGCCAGCAGCCATCCAGCGGACGGGGGGGCCTACAATGAGCAGTTCTTC; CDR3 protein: CASSHPADGGAYNEQFF
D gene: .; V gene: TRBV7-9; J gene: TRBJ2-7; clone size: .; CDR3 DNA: TGTGCCAGCAGCTTAGCCGTAAATTCCTCCCCCAGGTTC; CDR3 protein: CASSLAVNSSPRF
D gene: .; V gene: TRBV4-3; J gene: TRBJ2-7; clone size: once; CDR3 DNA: TGCGCCAGCAGCCAAGTTATCGAGAGCGAGCAGTACTTC; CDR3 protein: CASSQVIESEQYF
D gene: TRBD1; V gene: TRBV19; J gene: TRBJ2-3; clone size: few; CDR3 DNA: TGTGCCAGTAGTATCGGGACAGGGGTCACAGATACGCAGTATTTT; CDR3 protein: CASSIGTGVTDTQYF
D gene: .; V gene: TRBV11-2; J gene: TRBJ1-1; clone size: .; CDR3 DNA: TGTGCCAGCAGCTTGAAGGAGGGTGGCACTGAAGCTTTCTTT; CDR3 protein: CASSLKEGGTEAFF
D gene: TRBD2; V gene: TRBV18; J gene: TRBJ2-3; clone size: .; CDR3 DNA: TGTGCCAGCTCTAGAGAGCGGGAGACAGATACGCAGTATTTT; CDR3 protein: CASSRERETDTQYF
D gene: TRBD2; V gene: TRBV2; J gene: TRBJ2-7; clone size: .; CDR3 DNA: TGTGCCAGCTCCGTGAGCGGGGGGGCCCACGAGCAGTACTTC; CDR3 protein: CASSVSGGAHEQYF
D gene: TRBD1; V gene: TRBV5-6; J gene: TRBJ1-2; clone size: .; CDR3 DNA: TGTGCCAGCAGCTTGCAGGGACAGGGGAGCTATGGCTACACCTTC; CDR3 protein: CASSLQGQGSYGYTF
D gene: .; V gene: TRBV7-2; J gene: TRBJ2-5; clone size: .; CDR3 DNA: TGTGCCAGCAGCTTAGGCGGGGGCGTACAAGAGACCCAGTACTTC; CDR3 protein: CASSLGGGVQETQYF
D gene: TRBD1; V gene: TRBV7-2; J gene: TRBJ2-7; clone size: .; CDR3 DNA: TGTGCCAGCAGCAACCGGGGGCAGGGGGCGTACGAGCAGTACTTC; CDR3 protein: CASSNRGQGAYEQYF
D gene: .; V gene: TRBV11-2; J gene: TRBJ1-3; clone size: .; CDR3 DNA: TGTGCCAGCACCAAGGACATCACCTCTGGAAACACCATATATTTT; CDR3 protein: CASTKDITSGNTIYF
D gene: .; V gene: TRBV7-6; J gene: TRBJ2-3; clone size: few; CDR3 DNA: TGTGCCAGCAGTTTTAGGACAGCAGATACGCAGTATTTT; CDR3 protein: CASSFRTADTQYF
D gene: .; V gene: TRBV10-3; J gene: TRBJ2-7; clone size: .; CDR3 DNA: TGTGCCATCAGCCCTTTGGGGGAGGCCTACGAGCAGTACTTC; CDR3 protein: CAISPLGEAYEQYF